This T cell receptor beta chain was documented in a study of tumor-infiltrating lymphocytes in primary liver carcinoma. Researchers generated TCR beta cDNA from about 450 ng of total RNA, relying on a constant-region primer. Slightly modified ARM-PCR served as the procedure for the TCR beta libraries. These libraries came from three rounds of nested multiplex PCR. Investigators reported that the first two PCR rounds, at around 9 cycles each, used TRBV1-TRBV30 forward primers with a C-beta reverse primer. MiXCR was run by TCRdb on the multiplex PCR reads, yielding one entry per CDR3 protein. The data hold roughly 200,000 distinct CDR3 sequences, with roughly 80% observed a single time. Unsorted bulk tissue (about 20-32 mg) underwent RNA and DNA co-extraction. This CDR3 comprises 16 residues. Germline V gene data show CDR1 as SGHKS and CDR2 as YYEKEE (reference sequence). V gave up 4 bases and J gave up 7 bases; unmatched junction bases: 14.

This receptor was obtained from a man aged 35 to 55 with primary liver carcinoma and hepatitis B virus infection. This chain connects TRBV5-5 to TRBJ2-1; TRBD2 aligns across 7 bases. Sequenced sample: tumor tissue from primary liver carcinoma. CDR3 in DNA: TGTGCCAGCAGCATGGAAGGGACTAACGGGGGGAATGAGCAGTTCTTC. It encodes CASSMEGTNGGNEQFF.